This T cell receptor (beta chain) was captured in a study of T cell repertoires in cytomegalovirus infection. Findings and limits, study-wide: The ex vivo response showed dominance by HLA-C-restricted CMV-specific TCR beta clonotypes.

One entry per CDR3 protein results from TCRdb running MiXCR on the reads. The sample holds nearly 650,000 distinct CDR3 sequences, roughly 26% seen once. The CDR3 runs 11 residues. The V gene's germline CDR1 is DFQATT and CDR2 SNEGSKA (reference sequence). V lost 5 bases and J 6 bases, leaving 10 bases between the germline ends. This clonotype was counted a few times. The antigen remains unidentified. The receptor was isolated from a human donor in good health (CMV status not recorded). Some clones in this sample may be carry-over from other donors' samples. Input material: CD8+ T cells from PBMCs. V is TRBV20-1 and J is TRBJ1-2; weak D call: TRBD1 (5 bases). This CDR3 reads CSAEGTHGYTF. CDR3 bases: TGCAGTGCTGAGGGGACGCATGGCTACACCTTC.